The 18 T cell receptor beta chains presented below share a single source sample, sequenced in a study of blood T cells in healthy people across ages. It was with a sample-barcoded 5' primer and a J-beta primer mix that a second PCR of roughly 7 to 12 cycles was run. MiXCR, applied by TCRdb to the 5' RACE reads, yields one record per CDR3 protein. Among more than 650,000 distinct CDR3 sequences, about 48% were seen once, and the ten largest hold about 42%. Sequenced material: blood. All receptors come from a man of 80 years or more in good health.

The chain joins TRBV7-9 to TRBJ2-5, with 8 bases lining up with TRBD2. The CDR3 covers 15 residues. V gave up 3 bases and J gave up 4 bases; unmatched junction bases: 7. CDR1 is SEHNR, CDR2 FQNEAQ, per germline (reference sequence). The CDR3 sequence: CASSFKAGGGETQYF. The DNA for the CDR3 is TGTGCCAGCAGCTTCAAGGCGGGGGGTGGAGAGACCCAGTACTTC.

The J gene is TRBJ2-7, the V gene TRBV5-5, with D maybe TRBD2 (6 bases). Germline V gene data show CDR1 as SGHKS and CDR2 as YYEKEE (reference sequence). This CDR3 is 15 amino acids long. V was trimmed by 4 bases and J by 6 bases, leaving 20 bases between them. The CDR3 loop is CASSLQSGLHGEQYF. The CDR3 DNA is TGTGCCAGCAGCCTTCAATCGGGACTCCACGGCGAGCAGTACTTC.

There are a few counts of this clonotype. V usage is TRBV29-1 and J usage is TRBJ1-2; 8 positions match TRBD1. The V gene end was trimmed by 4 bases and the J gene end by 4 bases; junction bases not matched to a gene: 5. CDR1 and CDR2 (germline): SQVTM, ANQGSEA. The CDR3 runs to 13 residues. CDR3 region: CSVADRAFYGYTF. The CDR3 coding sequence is TGCAGCGTTGCGGACAGGGCTTTCTATGGCTACACCTTC.

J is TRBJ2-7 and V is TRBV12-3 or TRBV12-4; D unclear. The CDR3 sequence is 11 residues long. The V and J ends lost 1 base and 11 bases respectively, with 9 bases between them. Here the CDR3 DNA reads TGTGCCAGCAGTTTAGGACCCGATAAGTACTTC. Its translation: CASSLGPDKYF.

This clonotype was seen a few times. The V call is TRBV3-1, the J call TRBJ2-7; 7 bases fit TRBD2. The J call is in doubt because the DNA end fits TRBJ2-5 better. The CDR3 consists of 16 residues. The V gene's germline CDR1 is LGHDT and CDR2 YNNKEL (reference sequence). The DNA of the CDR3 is TGTGCCAGCAGCCAAGAGTTGGCGGGAGTCGGGGAGACCCAGTACTTC. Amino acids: CASSQELAGVGETQYF.

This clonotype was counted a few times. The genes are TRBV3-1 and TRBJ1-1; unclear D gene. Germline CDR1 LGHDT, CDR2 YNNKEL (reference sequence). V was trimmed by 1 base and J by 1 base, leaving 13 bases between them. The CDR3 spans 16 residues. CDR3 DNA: TGTGCCAGCAGCCAAGTACCGCAAACACGGAACACTGAAGCTTTCTTT. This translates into CASSQVPQTRNTEAFF.

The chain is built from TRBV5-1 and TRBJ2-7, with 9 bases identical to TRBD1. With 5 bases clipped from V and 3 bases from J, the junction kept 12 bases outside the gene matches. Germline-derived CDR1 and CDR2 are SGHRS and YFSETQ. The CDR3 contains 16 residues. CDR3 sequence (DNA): TGCGCCAGCAGTCGGGATTCCGGACAGGGGCGCTACGAGCAGTACTTC. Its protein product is CASSRDSGQGRYEQYF.

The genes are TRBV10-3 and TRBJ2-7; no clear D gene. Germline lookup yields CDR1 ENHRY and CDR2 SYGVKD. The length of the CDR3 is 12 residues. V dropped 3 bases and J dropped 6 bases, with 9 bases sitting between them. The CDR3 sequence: CAISDPRREQYF. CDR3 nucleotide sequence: TGTGCCATCAGTGATCCCCGGCGCGAGCAGTACTTC.

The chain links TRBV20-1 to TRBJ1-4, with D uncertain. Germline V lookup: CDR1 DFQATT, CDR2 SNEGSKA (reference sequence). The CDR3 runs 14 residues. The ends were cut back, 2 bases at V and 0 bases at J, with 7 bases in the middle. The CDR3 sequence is CSARLGATNEKLFF. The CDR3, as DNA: TGCAGTGCTAGACTTGGGGCAACTAATGAAAAACTGTTTTTT.

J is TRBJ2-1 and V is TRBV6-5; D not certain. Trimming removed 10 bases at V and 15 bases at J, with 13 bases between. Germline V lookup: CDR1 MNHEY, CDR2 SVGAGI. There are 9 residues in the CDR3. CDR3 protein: CATAVDPFF. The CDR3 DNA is TGTGCCACGGCTGTTGATCCGTTCTTC.

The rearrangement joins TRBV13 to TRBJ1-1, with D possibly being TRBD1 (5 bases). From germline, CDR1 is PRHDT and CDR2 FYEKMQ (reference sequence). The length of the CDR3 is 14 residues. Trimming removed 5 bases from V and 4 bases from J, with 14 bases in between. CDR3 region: CASSPGRVRTEAFF. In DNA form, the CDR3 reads TGTGCCAGCAGCCCAGGGCGGGTGCGCACTGAAGCTTTCTTT. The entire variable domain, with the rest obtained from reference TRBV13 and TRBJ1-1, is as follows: AAGVIQSPRHLIKEKRETATLKCYPIPRHDTVYWYQQGPGQDPQFLISFYEKMQSDKGSIPDRFSAQQFSDYHSELNMSSLELGDSALYFCASSPGRVRTEAFFGQGTRLTVV.

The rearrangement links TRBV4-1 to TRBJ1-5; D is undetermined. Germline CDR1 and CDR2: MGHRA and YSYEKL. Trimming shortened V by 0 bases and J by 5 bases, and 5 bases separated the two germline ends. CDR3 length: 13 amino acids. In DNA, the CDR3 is TGCGCCAGCAGCCAAGATCTTTATCAGCCCCAGCATTTT. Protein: CASSQDLYQPQHF.

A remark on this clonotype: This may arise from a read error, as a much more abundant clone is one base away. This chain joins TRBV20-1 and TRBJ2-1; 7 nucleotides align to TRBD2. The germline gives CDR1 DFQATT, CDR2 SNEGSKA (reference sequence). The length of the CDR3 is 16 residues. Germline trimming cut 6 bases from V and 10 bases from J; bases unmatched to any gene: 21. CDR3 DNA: TGCAGTGCCCTTGGGGGGGAAAATGGGGCATCCTACGAGCAGTTCTTC. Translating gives CSALGGENGASYEQFF.

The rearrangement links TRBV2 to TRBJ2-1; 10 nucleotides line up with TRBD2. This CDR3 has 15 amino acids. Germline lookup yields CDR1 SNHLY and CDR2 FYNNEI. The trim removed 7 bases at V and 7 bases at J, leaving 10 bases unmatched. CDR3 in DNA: TGTGCCAGCATGGGGCTAGCGGGAGTTGGGAATGAGCAGTTCTTC. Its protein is CASMGLAGVGNEQFF.

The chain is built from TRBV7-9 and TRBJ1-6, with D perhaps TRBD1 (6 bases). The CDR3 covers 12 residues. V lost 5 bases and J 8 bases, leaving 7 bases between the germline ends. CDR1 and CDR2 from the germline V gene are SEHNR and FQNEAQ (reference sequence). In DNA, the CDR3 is TGTGCCAGCAGCAGACAGGATTCACCCCTCCACTTT. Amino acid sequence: CASSRQDSPLHF.

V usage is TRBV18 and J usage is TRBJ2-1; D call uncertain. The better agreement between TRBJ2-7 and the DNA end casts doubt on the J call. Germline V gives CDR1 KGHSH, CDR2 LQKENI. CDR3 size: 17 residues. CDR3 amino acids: CASSLSGGRSSYNEQYF. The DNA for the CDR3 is TGTGCCAGCTCACTCTCGGGCGGAAGAAGCTCCTACAATGAGCAGTACTTC.

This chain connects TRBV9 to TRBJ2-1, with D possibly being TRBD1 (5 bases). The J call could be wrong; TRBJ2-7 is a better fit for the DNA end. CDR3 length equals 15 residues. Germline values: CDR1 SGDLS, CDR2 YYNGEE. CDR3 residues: CASSAQGTPYNEQYF. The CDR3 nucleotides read TGTGCCAGCAGCGCCCAGGGAACACCCTACAATGAGCAGTACTTC.

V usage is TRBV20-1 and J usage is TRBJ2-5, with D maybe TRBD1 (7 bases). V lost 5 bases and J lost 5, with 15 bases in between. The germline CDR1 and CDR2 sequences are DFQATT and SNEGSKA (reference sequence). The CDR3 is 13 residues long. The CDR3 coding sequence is TGCAGTGCTGCGTCGACAGGGAGGGAGACCCAGTACTTC. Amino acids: CSAASTGRETQYF.